The 12 T cell receptor beta chains in this list originate from one sample, sequenced in a study of T cell responses to AZD1222 COVID-19 vaccine. The assay was immunoSEQ multiplex PCR, and TCRdb's table has in-frame clones only and misses some. The data contain roughly 160,000 clones, roughly 92% of them singletons. Material: peripheral blood, obtained on day 0 of AZD1222 vaccination. Every receptor here comes from an adult in good health.

This chain connects TRBV18 to TRBJ1-1, with 8 bases that match TRBD1. Germline CDR1 reads KGHSH; CDR2 reads LQKENI. The junction had 2 bases not matched to a gene; V was cut back by 5 bases and J by 3 bases. This CDR3 comprises 13 residues. The CDR3 DNA reads as TGTGCCAGCTCAACGGACAGGGACACTGAAGCTTTCTTT. Protein sequence: CASSTDRDTEAFF.

This chain uses TRBV6-4 with TRBJ1-1; D unresolved. This CDR3 spans 13 amino acids. Per the germline V gene, CDR1 is MRHNA and CDR2 is SNTAGT. Trimming shortened V by 3 bases and J by 1 base, and 6 bases separated the two germline ends. The CDR3 region is CASSEAANTEAFF. CDR3 coding DNA: TGTGCCAGCAGTGAAGCAGCGAACACTGAAGCTTTCTTT.

In its sample, this clone was seen a few times. V usage is TRBV4-2 and J usage is TRBJ1-1; D is uncertain. The CDR3 sequence is 13 residues long. The germline V gene encodes CDR1 LGHNA and CDR2 YNFKEQ. V lost 3 bases and J 0 bases, leaving 5 bases between the germline ends. The CDR3 reads CASSHEVNTEAFF. The CDR3 DNA follows: TGTGCCAGCAGCCATGAGGTGAACACTGAAGCTTTCTTT.

The CDR3 loop reads CASKIVQEIGNTIYF. CDR3 coding DNA: TGTGCCAGCAAAATCGTGCAGGAGATCGGGAACACCATATATTTT. The chain links TRBV6-5 to TRBJ1-3; D ambiguous. The CDR3 runs to 15 residues. The V end was cut by 7 bases, the J end by 7 bases, with 20 bases between. The germline V gene encodes CDR1 MNHEY and CDR2 SVGAGI.

The chain links TRBV3-1 (or the pseudogene TRBV3-2) to TRBJ2-5; TRBD2 is a possible D gene (6 bases). Germline V gene lookup returns CDR1 LGHDT and CDR2 YNNKEL (reference sequence). This CDR3 contains 17 residues. Trimming took off 0 bases at V and 1 base at J, with 15 bases between the two ends. CDR3 nucleotide sequence: TGTGCCAGCAGCCAAGATGCGAGAATCGGGGGCCAAGAGACCCAGTACTTC. This codes for CASSQDARIGGQETQYF.

This chain connects TRBV6-1 to TRBJ1-4, with unresolved D. Trimming cost V 0 bases and J 6 bases, with 8 bases left between them. CDR3 length: 14 amino acids. Per the germline V gene, CDR1 is MNHNS and CDR2 is SASEGT. The CDR3 region is CASSEAQVDEKLFF. As DNA, the CDR3 is TGTGCCAGCAGTGAAGCGCAGGTCGATGAAAAACTGTTTTTT.

The V gene is TRBV6-6, the J gene TRBJ2-3; a possible D gene is TRBD2 (5 bases). The CDR3 totals 16 residues. Germline CDR1 reads MNHNY; CDR2 reads SVGAGI (reference sequence). V lost 7 bases and J 3 bases, leaving 20 bases between the germline ends. DNA for the CDR3: TGTGCCAGCACCCCATCCGTGGGTGAGCGGACAGATACGCAGTATTTT. Its protein is CASTPSVGERTDTQYF.

The CDR3 region is CASSRDTSGDYGYTF. The DNA for the CDR3 is TGCGCCAGCAGCCGGGACACATCCGGCGACTATGGCTACACCTTC. J is TRBJ1-2 and V is TRBV5-1; D perhaps matches TRBD1 (6 bases). CDR1 is SGHRS, CDR2 YFSETQ, per germline. V lost 4 bases, J lost 3 bases, and 16 bases lay in between. There are 15 residues in the CDR3.

This clone was counted a few times. The chain couples TRBV2 to TRBJ1-5; 7 bases are a match to TRBD1. CDR1 is SNHLY, CDR2 FYNNEI, per germline. The CDR3 contains 15 residues. Trimming took 6 bases from V and 0 from J; bases not matched to a gene: 5. CDR3 residues: CASSDRALSNQPQHF. CDR3 in DNA: TGTGCCAGCAGCGACAGGGCCCTTAGCAATCAGCCCCAGCATTTT.

The rearrangement joins TRBV5-1 to TRBJ2-3; D might be TRBD1 or TRBD2, each matching 5 bases. This CDR3 has 15 amino acids. Deletions cut 0 bases from V and 4 bases from J, with 12 bases between. CDR1 and CDR2 from the germline V gene are SGHRS and YFSETQ. CDR3 sequence (DNA): TGCGCCAGCAGCTTGGTTGTGGGGACCCCAGATACGCAGTATTTT. It yields the protein CASSLVVGTPDTQYF. The complete variable domain, with remaining parts taken from reference TRBV5-1 and TRBJ2-3, reads KAGVTQTPRYLIKTRGQQVTLSCSPISGHRSVSWYQQTPGQGLQFLFEYFSETQRNKGNFPGRFSGRQFSNSRSEMNVSTLELGDSALYLCASSLVVGTPDTQYFGPGTRLTVL.

This clone is a singleton in its sample. The genes are TRBV29-1 and TRBJ1-2; D possibly corresponds to TRBD1 (6 bases). This CDR3 contains 13 residues. The V end lost 2 bases, the J end lost 8 bases, and 15 bases lay between the germline ends. Germline CDR1 and CDR2: SQVTM and ANQGSEA. The CDR3 here is CSVERGRFGGYTF. For the CDR3, the DNA is TGCAGCGTTGAACGGGGGCGCTTTGGCGGCTACACCTTC.

The chain uses TRBV19 and TRBJ2-3, with 8 positions matching TRBD2. The CDR3 covers 16 residues. CDR1 and CDR2 (germline): LNHDA, SQIVND (reference sequence). V was clipped by 2 bases and J by 3 bases; unmatched bases: 7. The DNA for the CDR3 is TGTGCCAGTAGTATAATGGCGGGAGGAAGGACAGATACGCAGTATTTT. It codes for CASSIMAGGRTDTQYF. Based on the CDR3 plus reference TRBV19 and TRBJ2-3, the full variable domain is DGGITQSPKYLFRKEGQNVTLSCEQNLNHDAMYWYRQDPGQGLRLIYYSQIVNDFQKGDIAEGYSVSREKKESFPLTVTSAQKNPTAFYLCASSIMAGGRTDTQYFGPGTRLTVL.